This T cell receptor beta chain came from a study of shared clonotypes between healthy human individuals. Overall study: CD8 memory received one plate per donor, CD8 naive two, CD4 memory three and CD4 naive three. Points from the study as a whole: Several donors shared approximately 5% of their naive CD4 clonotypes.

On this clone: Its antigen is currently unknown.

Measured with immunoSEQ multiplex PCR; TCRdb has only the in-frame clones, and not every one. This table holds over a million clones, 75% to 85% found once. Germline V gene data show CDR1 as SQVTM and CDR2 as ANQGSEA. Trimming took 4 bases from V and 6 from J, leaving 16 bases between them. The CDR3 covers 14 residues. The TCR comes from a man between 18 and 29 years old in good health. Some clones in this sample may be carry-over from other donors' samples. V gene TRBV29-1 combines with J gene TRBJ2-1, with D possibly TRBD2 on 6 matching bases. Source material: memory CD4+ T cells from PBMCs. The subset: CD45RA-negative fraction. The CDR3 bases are TGCAGCGTTGCCGTCGCGGGAATCCGCAATGAGCAGTTCTTC. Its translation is CSVAVAGIRNEQFF.